This is a list of T cell receptor beta chains from one sample in a study of cytotoxic CD8 clonotypes in ibrutinib-treated CLL. Assay: immunoSEQ multiplex PCR; the TCRdb copy retains only in-frame clones and omits some. The data contain 110,000 to 150,000 clones, approximately 81% of them seen just once; the ten biggest clones take up 10% to 15%. Sequencing used PBMCs, obtained after 12 months of ibrutinib treatment. The receptors here all came from a human donor with chronic lymphocytic leukemia. CDR3s include the opening cysteine and the closing phenylalanine or tryptophan. The D gene is left open where the match is weak. Clone size appears in some rows only: once, few, many, or a class for an expanded clone.

d_call	clone_size	v_call	j_call	cdr3_nt	cdr3_aa
.	.	TRBV28	TRBJ1-5	TGTGCCAGCAGGTCTCTCGGGGGTAGGGGTCAGCCCCAGCATTTT	CASRSLGGRGQPQHF
.	.	TRBV4-2	TRBJ2-7	TGTGCCAGCAGCATAAAACAGGCGGCCGAGCAGTACTTC	CASSIKQAAEQYF
.	few	TRBV20-1	TRBJ1-1	TGTGGGAGGGGATATGAAGCTTTCTTT	CGRGYEAFF
.	.	TRBV25-1	TRBJ1-4	TGTGCCAGCAGTGCCGACACGGCAACTAATGAAAAACTGTTTTTT	CASSADTATNEKLFF
.	once	TRBV5-1	TRBJ2-1	TGCGCCAGCAGCTTGGGGGGACGGAACTACAATGAGCAGTTCTTC	CASSLGGRNYNEQFF
TRBD1	few	TRBV5-6	TRBJ2-7	TGTGCCAGCAGTCTAGGACAGGGGGCGAGGGAGCAGTACTTC	CASSLGQGAREQYF
.	.	TRBV27	TRBJ2-7	TGTGCCAGCAGTTTATCCACCCTAGGGACCTACCCCTACGAGCAGTACTTC	CASSLSTLGTYPYEQYF
.	.	TRBV7-2	TRBJ2-5	TGTGCCAGCAGCTTAGATCCTATGTTAGAGACCCAGTACTTC	CASSLDPMLETQYF
TRBD2	few	TRBV7-6	TRBJ2-1	TGTGCCAGCAGCTTAGATCTAGGGGTAGCGGGAGGTACGAACAATGAGCAGTTCTTC	CASSLDLGVAGGTNNEQFF
.	.	TRBV25-1	TRBJ1-1	TGTGCCAGCAGTGATCTTCCCAGGGCCACTGAAGCTTTCTTT	CASSDLPRATEAFF
.	.	TRBV10-1	TRBJ2-1	TGCGCCAGCAGTGAGAACGTTGGTGAGCAGTTCTTC	CASSENVGEQFF
.	.	TRBV5-1	TRBJ1-1	TGCGCCAGCAGCTTGGCCGGGCAGATGAACACTGAAGCTTTCTTT	CASSLAGQMNTEAFF
TRBD2	once	TRBV19	TRBJ2-7	TGTGCCAGTAGTACAAGAAGACTAGCGGGAGGGCCTAGCGAGCAGTACTTC	CASSTRRLAGGPSEQYF
.	few	TRBV4-3	TRBJ1-1	TGCGCCAGCAGCCACGATCGTGGGACTGAAGCTTTCTTT	CASSHDRGTEAFF
TRBD2	.	TRBV15	TRBJ2-2	TGTGCCACCAGCAGAGATAGGACTAGCGGGAGTCTCAGCGGGGAGCTGTTTTTT	CATSRDRTSGSLSGELFF
.	.	TRBV9	TRBJ2-2	TGTGCCAGCAGCTTATCCGGGGAGCTGTTTTTT	CASSLSGELFF